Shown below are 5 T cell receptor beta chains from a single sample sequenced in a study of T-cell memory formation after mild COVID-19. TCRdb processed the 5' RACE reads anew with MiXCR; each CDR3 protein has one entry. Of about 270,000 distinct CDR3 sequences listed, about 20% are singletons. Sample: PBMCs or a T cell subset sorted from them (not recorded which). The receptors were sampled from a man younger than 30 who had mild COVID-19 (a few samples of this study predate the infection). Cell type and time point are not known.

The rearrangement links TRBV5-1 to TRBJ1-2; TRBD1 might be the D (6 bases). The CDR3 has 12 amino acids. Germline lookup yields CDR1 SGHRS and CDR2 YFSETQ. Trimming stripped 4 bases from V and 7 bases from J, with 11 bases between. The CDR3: CASSPSGAGYTF. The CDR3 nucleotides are TGCGCCAGCAGCCCCTCAGGGGCTGGCTACACCTTC. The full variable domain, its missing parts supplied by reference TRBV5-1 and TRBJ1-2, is KAGVTQTPRYLIKTRGQQVTLSCSPISGHRSVSWYQQTPGQGLQFLFEYFSETQRNKGNFPGRFSGRQFSNSRSEMNVSTLELGDSALYLCASSPSGAGYTFGSGTRLTVV.

CDR3 DNA sequence: TGTGCCACCAGCAGACGGGGGACAGGTAACTACGAGCAGTACTTC. This translates into CATSRRGTGNYEQYF. This chain links TRBV15 with TRBJ2-7; 8 bases match TRBD1. Trimming removed 2 bases from V and 3 bases from J; junction bases left unmatched: 6. Looked up from germline, CDR1 is LNHNV and CDR2 is YYDKDF (reference sequence). CDR3 size: 15 residues.

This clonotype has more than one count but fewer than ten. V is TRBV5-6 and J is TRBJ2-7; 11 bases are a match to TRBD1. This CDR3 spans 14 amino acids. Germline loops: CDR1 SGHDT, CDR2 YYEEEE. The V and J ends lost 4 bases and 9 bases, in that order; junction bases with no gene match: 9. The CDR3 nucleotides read TGTGCCAGCAGCGTTGGACAGGGGGCGCTGGCGCAGTACGTC. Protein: CASSVGQGALAQYV.

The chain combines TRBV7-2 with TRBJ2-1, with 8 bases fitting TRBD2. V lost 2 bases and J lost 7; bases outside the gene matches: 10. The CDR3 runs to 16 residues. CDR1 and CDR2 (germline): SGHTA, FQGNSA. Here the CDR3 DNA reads TGTGCCAGCAGCTTACTCCCAGCTAGCGGGCGGAATGAGCAGTTCTTC. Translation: CASSLLPASGRNEQFF.

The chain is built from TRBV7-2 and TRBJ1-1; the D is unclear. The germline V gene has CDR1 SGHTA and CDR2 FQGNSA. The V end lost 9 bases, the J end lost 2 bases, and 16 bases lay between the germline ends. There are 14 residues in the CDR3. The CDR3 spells CASRNGPSNTEAFF. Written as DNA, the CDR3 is TGTGCCAGTAGAAATGGACCGAGCAACACTGAAGCTTTCTTT. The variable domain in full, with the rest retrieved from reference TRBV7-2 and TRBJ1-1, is GAGVSQSPSNKVTEKGKDVELRCDPISGHTALYWYRQSLGQGLEFLIYFQGNSAPDKSGLPSDRFSAERTGGSVSTLTIQRTQQEDSAVYLCASRNGPSNTEAFFGQGTRLTVV.